A selection of T cell receptor beta chains follows, all from one sample in a study of CXCR3-negative and CXCR3-positive naive CD8 T cells. TCRdb re-called the 5' RACE reads; every CDR3 protein appears as one record, without DNA. The sample table includes around 120,000 distinct CDR3 sequences. Sequences were obtained from naive CXCR3+ CD8+ T cells from blood. These TCRs come from a human donor in good health. Some clones in this sample may be carry-over from other donors' samples. Each CDR3 is given with its conserved first and last residue.

j_gene: TRBJ2-3
v_gene: TRBV11-2
CDR3aa: CASGSENRAGTDTQYF

j_gene: TRBJ2-2
v_gene: TRBV5-1
CDR3aa: CASSWATGELFF

j_gene: TRBJ2-3
v_gene: TRBV2
CDR3aa: CASELTDSSTDTQYF

j_gene: TRBJ2-7
v_gene: TRBV15
CDR3aa: CATSRDRAVYEQYF

j_gene: TRBJ1-1
v_gene: TRBV29-1
CDR3aa: CSVWGATEAFF

j_gene: TRBJ2-3
v_gene: TRBV11-2
CDR3aa: CASSLEGGPDTQYF

j_gene: TRBJ2-5
v_gene: TRBV12-3/TRBV12-4
CDR3aa: CASSAEETQYF

j_gene: TRBJ2-6
v_gene: TRBV21-1
CDR3aa: CASSKETGGYGGANVLTF

j_gene: TRBJ2-1
v_gene: TRBV7-9
CDR3aa: CASSSRLAGDLNEQFF

j_gene: TRBJ2-1
v_gene: TRBV29-1
CDR3aa: CSVEGAVEQFF

j_gene: TRBJ1-1
v_gene: TRBV9
CDR3aa: CASSVGAGPTEAFF

j_gene: TRBJ1-1
v_gene: TRBV3-1
CDR3aa: CASSQNLGLSQSEAFF

j_gene: TRBJ2-1
v_gene: TRBV5-6
CDR3aa: CASSFGTSGTLHNEQFF

j_gene: TRBJ2-3
v_gene: TRBV7-2
CDR3aa: CASSLVPGQEYSTDTQYF

j_gene: TRBJ2-7
v_gene: TRBV7-9
CDR3aa: CASSVDYHEQYF

j_gene: TRBJ1-3
v_gene: TRBV30
CDR3aa: CAWNNEAASGNTIYF

j_gene: TRBJ1-1
v_gene: TRBV7-3
CDR3aa: CASSLGTGTEAFF

j_gene: TRBJ2-3
v_gene: TRBV6-5
CDR3aa: CASSAQVQGTDTQYF

j_gene: TRBJ2-2
v_gene: TRBV5-4
CDR3aa: CASSLIHGTGELFF

j_gene: TRBJ1-1
v_gene: TRBV6-2/TRBV6-3
CDR3aa: CASSPGALNTEAFF

j_gene: TRBJ1-2
v_gene: TRBV6-4
CDR3aa: CASSDEGVRGYTF

j_gene: TRBJ1-2
v_gene: TRBV29-1
CDR3aa: CSVPGTGGGYTF

j_gene: TRBJ1-1
v_gene: TRBV7-9
CDR3aa: CASSSNQGTYTEAFF

j_gene: TRBJ2-7
v_gene: TRBV28
CDR3aa: CASRIAGTYEQYF

j_gene: TRBJ1-4
v_gene: TRBV7-9
CDR3aa: CASSLEAFDRTATNEKLFF